Described below is a single TCR beta chain sequence and its context. This entry belongs to a study of PD-1 blockade in classical Hodgkin lymphoma. Every single patient, without exception, relapsed after autologous stem cell transplantation, and brentuximab vedotin exposure varied. When best responses were assessed, they were complete response, partial response or progressive disease. V was pared by 6 bases and J by 4 bases, with 18 bases between. Germline CDR1 is MDHEN and CDR2 is SYDVKM. The CDR3 loop spans 15 amino acids. Using immunoSEQ multiplex PCR, the repertoire was profiled, and TCRdb retains in-frame clones only, with some absent. Counted here are about 14,000 clones, 83% occurring once; the ten biggest clones make up 20% to 25%.

V usage is TRBV28 and J usage is TRBJ2-5; D may be TRBD1 or TRBD2 (5 bases each). This sample comprised peripheral blood mononuclear cells (PBMCs), obtained at baseline. This clonotype was obtained from a human donor with classical Hodgkin lymphoma. In DNA, the CDR3 is TGTGCCAGCAGCTCGAACGGGACCCCCTTAGAGACCCAGTACTTC. Translated, it gives CASSSNGTPLETQYF.